This T cell receptor (beta chain) came from a study of technical replicates of blood from a few donors. TCRdb keeps only in-frame clones here, not all; method: immunoSEQ multiplex PCR. The sample holds roughly 60,000 clones, approximately 89% seen once. V lost 3 bases and J 3 bases, leaving 8 bases between the germline ends. Germline CDR1 is ENHRY and CDR2 is SYGVKD. This CDR3 is 13 amino acids long. V usage is TRBV10-3 and J usage is TRBJ1-2; no firm D call. The clonotype originates from a human donor in good health. Some clones in this sample may be carry-over from other donors' samples. The specimen was PBMCs. The CDR3 region has the DNA TGTGCCATCAGTGACCCCCGGGACTATGGCTACACCTTC. Protein: CAISDPRDYGYTF.